This paragraph reports one TCR beta chain. What it binds is not known. This may be a read error, as it is one base from a much larger clone. In each sample, at least 6 million PBMCs were isolated. The data were obtained in a study of blood T cells in healthy people across ages. Study outcomes and limitations: In the absence of known donor CMV status, changes in expanded clonotypes were possibly confounded.

The second PCR ran roughly 7 to 11 cycles with a sample-barcoded 5' primer and J-beta primers. TCRdb reprocessed the 5' RACE reads with MiXCR, giving one entry per CDR3 protein. The profile covers 1.5 million to 2 million distinct CDR3 sequences, with under 30% appearing a single time and 6.5% to 8.5% taken by the ten largest. Looked up from germline, CDR1 is MDHEN and CDR2 is SYDVKM. With 4 bases removed from V and 8 bases from J, the gap between germline ends came to 18 bases. The CDR3 is 15 amino acids. The rearrangement joins TRBV28 to TRBJ2-1, with TRBD1 as a possible D gene (6 bases). The clonotype was recovered from a woman aged 25 to 39 in good health. Sequencing was carried out using blood. Written as DNA, the CDR3 is TGTGCCAGCAGTTCCCGGGGACATGGGGCAGATGAGCAGTTCTTC. Its protein is CASSSRGHGADEQFF.